The T cell receptor beta chain described here comes from a study of blood T cell repertoires in COVID-19. Study-level background: Material from acute and convalescent COVID-19 was sourced from the United States, Italy and Spain. Sources were T cells, B-cell-depleted T cells, or PBMCs; the material itself was cDNA or gDNA.

After removal of 5 bases from V and 8 bases from J, the junction contained 7 bases not matched to a gene. The germline V gene has CDR1 SGHTA and CDR2 FQGNSA. The CDR3 is made up of 14 amino acids. The authors' processing: The assay estimated nucleated cells by amplifying reference gene primers. The method was immunoSEQ multiplex PCR; TCRdb's version includes in-frame clones alone and lacks a portion of them. The D gene and trimming were derived from the DNA, and the V and J assignments and clone size from that table. The repertoire has about 130,000 clones, approximately 87% of them found once; the top ten carry 35% to 50%.

Material for sequencing was peripheral blood. The sequence was obtained from a human donor in a cohort sampled during active COVID-19. The V call is TRBV7-2, the J call TRBJ2-5; 11 bases line up with TRBD2. CDR3 DNA: TGTGCCAGCAGCCCATTACTAGCGGGGGCTACCCAGTACTTC. Its translation is CASSPLLAGATQYF.